Listed here is a single T cell receptor (beta chain). As yet, its antigen is unknown. Version v3.0 of the immunoSEQ assay ran at survey level. Clones were read by immunoSEQ multiplex PCR, and TCRdb kept only the in-frame ones, dropping some. This sample has about 22,000 clones, with 70% to 85% found just once. Only United States sites treated participants with HIV. Ahead of DNA extraction, samples held roughly 0.9-10 million cryopreserved PBMC each. This sample stems from a study of long-term antiretroviral therapy in people with HIV. The study, taken as a whole, reports: Diversity measured after ART increased yet remained under transplant donor controls. Whichever time point was examined, clones expanded before ART dominated the repertoire.

Germline V gene sequence: CDR1 SGHRS, CDR2 YFSETQ. Trimming stripped 4 bases from V and 2 bases from J, with 7 bases between. The CDR3 spans 13 residues. The V gene is TRBV5-1, the J gene TRBJ1-3; possible D gene TRBD1, 5 bases. The TCR originated in a man aged 35-49 years with HIV. This specimen consisted of unsorted PBMCs, obtained 0.5 years before starting antiretroviral therapy. CDR3 in amino acids: CASSEGAGNTIYF. The CDR3 nucleotides read TGCGCCAGCAGCGAAGGGGCTGGAAACACCATATATTTT.